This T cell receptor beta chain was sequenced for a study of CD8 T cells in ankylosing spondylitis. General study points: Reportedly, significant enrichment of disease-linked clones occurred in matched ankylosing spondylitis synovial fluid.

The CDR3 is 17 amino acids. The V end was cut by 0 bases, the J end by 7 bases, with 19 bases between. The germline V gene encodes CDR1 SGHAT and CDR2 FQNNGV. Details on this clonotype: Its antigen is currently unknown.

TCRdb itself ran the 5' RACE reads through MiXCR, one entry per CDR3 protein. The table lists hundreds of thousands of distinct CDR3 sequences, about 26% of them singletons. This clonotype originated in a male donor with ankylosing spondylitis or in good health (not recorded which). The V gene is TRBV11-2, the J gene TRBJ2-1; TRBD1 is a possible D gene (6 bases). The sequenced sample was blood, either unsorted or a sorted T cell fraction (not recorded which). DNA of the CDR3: TGTGCCAGCAGCTTAGATCCGGCAGGGGTAATAGTGAATGAGCAGTTCTTC. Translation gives CASSLDPAGVIVNEQFF.